Following are 13 T cell receptor beta chains from one sample sequenced in a study of glioma-infiltrating T cells. Using RNA template, CDR3s of TCR alpha and beta were amplified with iRepertoire arm-PCR. TCRdb reanalysed the multiplex PCR reads using MiXCR and keeps one entry per CDR3 protein. Here the sample spans roughly 100,000 distinct CDR3 sequences, around 31% being singletons. The sequenced sample consisted of glioma tissue, nonneoplastic brain tissue, or PBMCs (not recorded which). Receptors were obtained from a human donor with low-grade glioma or glioblastoma, undergoing nonglioma brain surgery, or in good health (not recorded which).

With regard to this clonotype: A read error is likely, as this CDR3 ends without the conserved phenylalanine or tryptophan. CDR3 sequence reads: CASQVGETQYS. In DNA form, the CDR3 reads TGTGCCAGCCAGGTCGGAGAGACTCAGTACTCC. The gene calls are TRBV6-2 or TRBV6-3 and TRBJ2-5; D gene unclear. This CDR3 is 11 amino acids long. From germline, CDR1 is MNHEY and CDR2 SVGEGT.

This clonotype was observed many times. The J gene is TRBJ1-6, the V gene TRBV14, with D unclear. Looked up from germline, CDR1 is SGHDN and CDR2 is FVKESK. The CDR3 contains 17 residues. Trimming left V 1 base short and J 2 bases short, with 12 bases between. In nucleotides, the CDR3 is TGTGCCAGCAGCCAAGGTTCTTTTGAGGCCTATAATTCACCCCTCCACTTT. It specifies CASSQGSFEAYNSPLHF.

A remark on this clonotype: Sequence at one end of the junction differs from germline and may be a read error. The chain combines TRBV28 with TRBJ2-1; D remains unclear. The CDR3 is 12 amino acids. CDR1 and CDR2 from the germline V gene are MDHEN and SYDVKM. CDR3 region: CTSSNHFIEQFF. The CDR3 bases are TGTACCAGCAGTAACCATTTCATTGAGCAGTTCTTC. The full variable domain, rest sourced from reference TRBV28 and TRBJ2-1, is DVKVTQSSRYLVKRTGEKVFLECVQDMDHENMFWYRQDPGLGLRLIYFSYDVKMKEKGDIPEGYSVSREKKERFSLILESASTNQTSMYLCTSSNHFIEQFFGPGTRLTVL.

This clonotype was seen a few times. This rearrangement joins TRBV10-3 to TRBJ1-1, with D uncertain. The CDR3 spans 15 residues. Per the germline V gene, CDR1 is ENHRY and CDR2 is SYGVKD. Trimming took 3 bases from V and 1 from J, leaving 12 bases between them. CDR3 in amino acids: CAISDWTRRNTEAFF. The CDR3 DNA reads as TGTGCCATCAGTGACTGGACTCGCCGGAACACTGAAGCTTTCTTT.

The sample holds a few counts of this clonotype. V and J are TRBV7-9 and TRBJ2-7; the match to TRBD1 covers 8 bases. V dropped 0 bases and J dropped 5; count of bases not matched to a gene: 9. The CDR3 is 16 amino acids. Looked up from germline, CDR1 is SEHNR and CDR2 is FQNEAQ (reference sequence). The CDR3 sequence is CASSLAAKDRVHEQYF. In nucleotides, the CDR3 is TGTGCCAGCAGCTTAGCGGCTAAGGACAGGGTACACGAGCAGTACTTC.

This clonotype showed up just once. A read error is likely, as this CDR3 ends without the conserved phenylalanine or tryptophan. The J gene is TRBJ1-2, the V gene TRBV6-2 or TRBV6-3, with D unclear. Between the trimmed V and J ends, which lost 6 bases and 6 bases, there was a span of 11 bases. The CDR3 totals 12 residues. From germline, CDR1 is MNHEY and CDR2 SVGEGT. The CDR3 region has the DNA TGTGCCAGCAGACAATCCGCCAATGGCTACACCCTC. The encoded protein is CASRQSANGYTL.

This clonotype was seen many times. This chain connects TRBV27 to TRBJ1-1; no clear D. The CDR3 covers 13 residues. The germline gives CDR1 MNHEY, CDR2 SMNVEV (reference sequence). The ends were cut back, 3 bases at V and 5 bases at J, with 10 bases in the middle. CDR3 sequence: CASSFWGWTEAFF. Here the CDR3 DNA reads TGTGCCAGCAGTTTTTGGGGTTGGACTGAAGCTTTCTTT.

Of note for this clonotype: Without the conserved terminal phenylalanine or tryptophan, this CDR3 likely stems from a read error. The rearrangement uses TRBV27 and TRBJ2-7; 11 bases align to TRBD1. Germline CDR1 and CDR2: MNHEY and SMNVEV (reference sequence). V dropped 4 bases and J dropped 7; count of bases not matched to a gene: 6. There are 14 residues in the CDR3. The CDR3: CASSSGQGAAEQYL. CDR3 coding DNA: TGTGCCAGCAGTTCAGGACAGGGGGCGGCTGAGCAGTACCTC.

This clonotype was detected many times. The chain combines TRBV7-9 with TRBJ2-3, with TRBD2 matching 11 bases. The CDR3 spans 17 residues. V was clipped by 4 bases and J by 5 bases; unmatched bases: 11. The germline V gene has CDR1 SEHNR and CDR2 FQNEAQ (reference sequence). CDR3 in amino acids: CASSSTRASGGRDTQYF. CDR3 bases: TGTGCCAGCAGCTCAACAAGAGCTAGCGGGGGGCGAGATACGCAGTATTTT.

CDR3 nucleotides: TGTGCCAGAGCCGGACTAGCGGAGAACACCGGGGAGCTGTTTTTT. Translated, it gives CARAGLAENTGELFF. This chain uses TRBV6-4 with TRBJ2-2, with 10 bases lining up with TRBD2. Germline V gene lookup returns CDR1 MRHNA and CDR2 SNTAGT. The CDR3 sequence is 15 residues long. V dropped 9 bases and J dropped 1; count of bases not matched to a gene: 5.

In its sample, this clonotype was seen many times. The chain links TRBV6-6 to TRBJ2-1; TRBD1 is a possible D gene (6 bases). The V gene's germline CDR1 is MNHNY and CDR2 SVGAGI (reference sequence). Trimming pared 2 bases from V and 0 bases from J, leaving 14 bases between. CDR3 length: 17 residues. The CDR3 here is CASSYSRGGSSYNEQFF. DNA of the CDR3: TGTGCCAGCAGTTACAGTCGAGGGGGTAGCTCCTACAATGAGCAGTTCTTC.

With regard to this clonotype: Being one base from a much bigger clone, this may be a read error. The rearrangement joins TRBV7-2 to TRBJ2-7; D not certain. CDR1 is SGHTA, CDR2 FQGNSA, per germline. The V and J ends lost 5 bases and 2 bases respectively, with 10 bases between them. CDR3 length: 13 residues. In DNA form, the CDR3 reads TGTGCCAGCAGCCTAAGTGGTGCCTACGAGCAGTACTTC. Translating gives CASSLSGAYEQYF.

Concerning this clonotype itself: Possible read error: a much larger clone is one base away. The chain links TRBV24-1 to TRBJ1-3; no reliable D call. Germline assignment: CDR1 KGHDR and CDR2 SFDVKD. Trimming removed 3 bases at V and 3 bases at J, with 2 bases between. CDR3 size: 12 residues. DNA of the CDR3: TGTGCCACCAGTGATGTTGGAAACACCATATATTTT. Its protein product is CATSDVGNTIYF.